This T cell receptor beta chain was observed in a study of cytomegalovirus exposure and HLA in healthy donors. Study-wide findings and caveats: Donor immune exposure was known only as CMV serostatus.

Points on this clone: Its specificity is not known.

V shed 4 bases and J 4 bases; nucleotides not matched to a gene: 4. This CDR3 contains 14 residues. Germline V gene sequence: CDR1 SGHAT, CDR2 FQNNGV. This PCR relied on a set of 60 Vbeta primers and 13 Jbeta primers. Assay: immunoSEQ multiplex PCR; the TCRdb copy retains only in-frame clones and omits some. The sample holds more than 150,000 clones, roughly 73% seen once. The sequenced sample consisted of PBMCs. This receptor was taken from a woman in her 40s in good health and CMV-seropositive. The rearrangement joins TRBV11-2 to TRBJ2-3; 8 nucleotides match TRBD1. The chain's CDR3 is CASSSSTGADTQYF. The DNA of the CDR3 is TGTGCCAGCAGCTCCTCGACAGGGGCAGATACGCAGTATTTT.